This section outlines one T cell receptor (beta chain) sequence together with its context. Its antigen remains unidentified. In the PCR, 60 Vbeta and 13 Jbeta primers were used. Assay used: immunoSEQ multiplex PCR; TCRdb lists only in-frame clones, some missing. The sample yields 100,000 to 130,000 clones, about 85% seen once. This entry belongs to a study of cytomegalovirus exposure and HLA in healthy donors. Regarding the study as a whole: CMV antigen specificity of a few CMV-associated chains was confirmed in vitro.

Healthy bone marrow donors made up the donors. Donors were ostensibly healthy at sampling, although undocumented immune exposures were probable. This receptor was taken from a young man in good health and CMV-seronegative. Sequencing was carried out using PBMCs.

CDR3 nucleotides: TGTGCCAGCAGTTCCACCGCGGCGGGGCAGCCCCAGCATTTT. It translates to CASSSTAAGQPQHF. The chain is built from TRBV27 and TRBJ1-5; D remains unclear. The CDR3 loop spans 14 amino acids. Between the trimmed V and J ends, which lost 4 bases and 7 bases, there was a span of 14 bases. Looked up from germline, CDR1 is MNHEY and CDR2 is SMNVEV (reference sequence).